This T cell receptor (beta chain) was retrieved from a study of PD-1 blockade in mismatch repair-deficient tumors. In the study overall: Patients had approximately 13 mismatch repair-deficient cancer types and were previously treated and progressing. Whole-study results and caveats: Tumor-resident clones, often undetectable pretreatment in blood, expanded then contracted after pembrolizumab.

Repertoires were generated with immunoSEQ multiplex PCR, while TCRdb's copy carries only in-frame clones and drops some. The sample has more than 85,000 clones, under 90% seen once. Germline assignment: CDR1 KGHSH and CDR2 LQKENI. Trimming took 3 bases from V and 3 from J, leaving 8 bases between them. This CDR3 has 13 residues. PCR or immunohistochemistry showed mismatch repair deficiency in every enrolled patient. Notes on this clone: Antigen: not known.

Sequenced material: peripheral blood, taken approximately 8 months after starting pembrolizumab. The chain combines TRBV18 with TRBJ1-1; unclear D gene. This receptor was taken from an adult with mismatch repair-deficient cancer. CDR3 in DNA: TGTGCCAGCTCACCCTTAATTTACACTGAAGCTTTCTTT. It is translated as CASSPLIYTEAFF.